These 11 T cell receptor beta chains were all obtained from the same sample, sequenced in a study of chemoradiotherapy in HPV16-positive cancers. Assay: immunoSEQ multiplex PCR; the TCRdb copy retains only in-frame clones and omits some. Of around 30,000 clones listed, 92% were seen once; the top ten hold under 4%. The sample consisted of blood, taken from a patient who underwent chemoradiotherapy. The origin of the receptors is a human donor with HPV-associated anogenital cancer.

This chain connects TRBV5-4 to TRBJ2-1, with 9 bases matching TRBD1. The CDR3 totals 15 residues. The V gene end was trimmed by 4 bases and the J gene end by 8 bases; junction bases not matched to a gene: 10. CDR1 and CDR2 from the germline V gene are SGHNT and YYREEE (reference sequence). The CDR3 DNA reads TGTGCCAGCAGCGGGTCACACAGGGGGCGCGATGAGCAGTTCTTC. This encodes CASSGSHRGRDEQFF. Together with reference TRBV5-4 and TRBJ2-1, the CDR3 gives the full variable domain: ETGVTQSPTHLIKTRGQQVTLRCSSQSGHNTVSWYQQALGQGPQFIFQYYREEENGRGNFPPRFSGLQFPNYSSELNVNALELDDSALYLCASSGSHRGRDEQFFGPGTRLTVL.

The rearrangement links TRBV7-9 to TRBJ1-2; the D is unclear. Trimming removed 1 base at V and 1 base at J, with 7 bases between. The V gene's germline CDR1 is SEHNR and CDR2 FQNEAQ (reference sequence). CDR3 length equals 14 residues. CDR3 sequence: CASSLGNNNYGYTF. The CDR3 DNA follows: TGTGCCAGCAGCTTAGGAAACAATAACTATGGCTACACCTTC.

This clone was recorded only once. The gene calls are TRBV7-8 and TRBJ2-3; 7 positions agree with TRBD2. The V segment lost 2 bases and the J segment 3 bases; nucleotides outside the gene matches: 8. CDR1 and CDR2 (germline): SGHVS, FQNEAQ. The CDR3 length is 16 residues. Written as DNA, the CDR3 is TGTGCCAGCAGCTTATGGGGCGGGGGTCAGACAGATACGCAGTATTTT. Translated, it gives CASSLWGGGQTDTQYF.

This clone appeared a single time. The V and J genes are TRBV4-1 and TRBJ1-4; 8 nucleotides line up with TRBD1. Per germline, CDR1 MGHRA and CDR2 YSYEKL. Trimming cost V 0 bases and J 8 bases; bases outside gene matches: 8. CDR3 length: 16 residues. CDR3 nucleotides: TGCGCCAGCAGCCAAGAACCCAGGGGGCTATCCGAAAAACTGTTTTTT. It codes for CASSQEPRGLSEKLFF.

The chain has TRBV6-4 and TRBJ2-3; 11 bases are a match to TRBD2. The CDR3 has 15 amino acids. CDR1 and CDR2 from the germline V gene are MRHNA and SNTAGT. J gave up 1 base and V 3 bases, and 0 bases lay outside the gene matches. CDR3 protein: CASSETSGGTDTQYF. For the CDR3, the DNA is TGTGCCAGCAGTGAGACTAGCGGGGGCACAGATACGCAGTATTTT.

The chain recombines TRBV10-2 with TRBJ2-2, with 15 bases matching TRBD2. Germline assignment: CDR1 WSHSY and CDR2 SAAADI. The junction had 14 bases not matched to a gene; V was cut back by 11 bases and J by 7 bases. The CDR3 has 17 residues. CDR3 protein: CAVSKRGTSGGSGELFF. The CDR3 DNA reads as TGCGCCGTCTCAAAGCGCGGGACTAGCGGGGGGAGCGGGGAGCTGTTTTTT.

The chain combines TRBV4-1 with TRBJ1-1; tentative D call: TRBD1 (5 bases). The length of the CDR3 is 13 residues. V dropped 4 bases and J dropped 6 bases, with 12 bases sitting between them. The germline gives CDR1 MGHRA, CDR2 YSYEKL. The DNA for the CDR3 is TGCGCCAGCAGCCTGGGGCAGGGCCCTGAAGCTTTCTTT. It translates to CASSLGQGPEAFF.

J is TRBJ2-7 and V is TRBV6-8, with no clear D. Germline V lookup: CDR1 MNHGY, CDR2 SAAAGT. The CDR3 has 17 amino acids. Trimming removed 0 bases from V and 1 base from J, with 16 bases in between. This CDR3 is CASSYSKRKTGSYEQYF. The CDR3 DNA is TGTGCCAGCAGTTACTCGAAAAGGAAGACTGGATCCTACGAGCAGTACTTC.

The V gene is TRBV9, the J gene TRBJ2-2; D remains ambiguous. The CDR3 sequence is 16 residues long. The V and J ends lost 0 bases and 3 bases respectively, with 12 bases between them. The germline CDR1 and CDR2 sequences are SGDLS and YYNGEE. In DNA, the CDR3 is TGTGCCAGCAGCGTAGGTGGCGGCAGTGACACCGGGGAGCTGTTTTTT. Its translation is CASSVGGGSDTGELFF.

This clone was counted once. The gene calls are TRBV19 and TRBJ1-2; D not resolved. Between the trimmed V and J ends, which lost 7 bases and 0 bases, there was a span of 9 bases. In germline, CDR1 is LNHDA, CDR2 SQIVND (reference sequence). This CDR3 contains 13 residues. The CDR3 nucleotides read TGTGCCAGTATGCAGATCTCTAACTATGGCTACACCTTC. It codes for CASMQISNYGYTF.

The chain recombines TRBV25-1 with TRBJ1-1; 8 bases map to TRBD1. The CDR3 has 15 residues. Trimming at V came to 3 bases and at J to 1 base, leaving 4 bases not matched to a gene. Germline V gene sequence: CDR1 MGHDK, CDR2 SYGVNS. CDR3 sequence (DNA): TGTGCCAGCAGTGACGGGACAGGATGGAACACTGAAGCTTTCTTT. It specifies CASSDGTGWNTEAFF.